Listed below are T cell receptor beta chains from one sample, sequenced in a study of T cells after yellow fever vaccination. A single record per CDR3 protein comes from TCRdb applying MiXCR to the 5' RACE reads. The sample yields about 45,000 distinct CDR3 sequences, almost 7% seen once. The specimen comprised CD8+ T cells not binding an NS4B(214-222) dextramer, sorted from PBMCs, sampled 45 days after the yellow fever booster vaccination. The receptors were gathered from a man aged 25-45 years who received the YFV17D yellow fever vaccine. Both conserved end residues are trimmed from each CDR3. D genes are given only for firm matches.

>NA|TRBJ2-5|13|TRBV28
ASSKTGRYQETQY
>TRBD2|TRBJ2-2|14|TRBV15
ATSRPSGGSIGELF
>NA|TRBJ2-4|13|TRBV20-1
SAVREQGAKNIQY
>TRBD2|TRBJ2-7|12|TRBV15
ATSREREGYEQY
>TRBD2|TRBJ2-7|13|TRBV5-1
ASSFGLVPNYEQY
>TRBD2|TRBJ2-1|15|TRBV7-2
ASSLPGLAGAYNEQF
>NA|TRBJ1-1|12|TRBV5-4
ASSLGGWGTEAF
>TRBD1|TRBJ2-1|11|TRBV30
AWRGRGLGEQF
>NA|TRBJ2-7|11|TRBV7-7
ASSYKPTDEQY
>TRBD1|TRBJ2-7|17|TRBV28
ASSFVEGLGQGAEYEQY
>NA|TRBJ2-1|11|TRBV7-9
ASSSDRDNEQF
>NA|TRBJ1-5|11|TRBV4-2
ASSQEVDQPQH
>TRBD2|TRBJ2-7|13|TRBV7-6
ASSLAASGGYEQY
>TRBD1|TRBJ2-7|13|TRBV7-2
ASSLAAQGVYEQY
>TRBD2|TRBJ2-7|11|TRBV20-1
SARTSDSYEQY
>NA|TRBJ2-1|11|TRBV30
AWSHGGSNEQF
>TRBD2|TRBJ2-1|10|TRBV28
ASTGTSGSTF
>NA|TRBJ2-2|13|TRBV4-2
ASSQKPDGAGELF
>NA|TRBJ2-4|12|TRBV6-2/TRBV6-3
ASDDRDGKNIQY
>TRBD2|TRBJ2-1|14|TRBV4-3
ASSQGTAGGYNEQF
>NA|TRBJ2-5|13|TRBV6-5
ASSYSTGVLETQY
>TRBD1|TRBJ2-6|17|TRBV7-6
ASSFAPGQAFSGANVLT
>NA|TRBJ2-2|13|TRBV4-3
ASSQDPAFPGELF